These 13 T cell receptor beta chains came from one sample sequenced in a study of early T cells in non-severe SARS-CoV-2 infection. TCRdb re-called the 5' RACE reads through MiXCR, storing one row per CDR3 protein. The sample gives around 71,000 distinct CDR3 sequences, approximately 9.1% of which show up once; about a sixth is in the top ten. The sample consisted of whole blood, taken at baseline. The receptors derive from an adult who was a healthcare worker with PCR-confirmed SARS-CoV-2 infection or an uninfected control (not recorded which).

This clonotype appeared a few times. The V and J genes are TRBV13 and TRBJ2-1, with D possibly matching TRBD1 (7 bases). Germline CDR1 and CDR2: PRHDT and FYEKMQ (reference sequence). V gave up 5 bases and J gave up 4 bases, with 24 bases separating them. The CDR3 extends over 18 amino acids. The CDR3 loop is CASSRLRAGTDDYNEQFF. CDR3 coding DNA: TGTGCCAGCAGCCGGCTCCGGGCGGGGACAGATGATTACAATGAGCAGTTCTTC.

This clonotype was counted many times. V usage is TRBV20-1 and J usage is TRBJ1-1; D may be TRBD1 (5 bases). Germline V gene data show CDR1 as DFQATT and CDR2 as SNEGSKA (reference sequence). Trimming shortened V by 5 bases and J by 2 bases, and 12 bases separated the two germline ends. The length of the CDR3 is 13 residues. CDR3 in amino acids: CSAPQGLNTEAFF. The CDR3 DNA sequence: TGCAGTGCTCCGCAGGGCCTAAACACTGAAGCTTTCTTT.

The chain recombines TRBV20-1 with TRBJ2-2; D possibly uses TRBD1 or TRBD2 (5 bases each). The germline V and J ends were trimmed by 0 bases and 7 bases, with 12 bases remaining between them. CDR3 size: 14 residues. Germline assignment: CDR1 DFQATT and CDR2 SNEGSKA (reference sequence). The CDR3 reads CSARDSGGHGELFF. Written as DNA, the CDR3 is TGCAGTGCTAGAGATAGTGGGGGTCACGGGGAGCTGTTTTTT.

The chain joins TRBV7-2 to TRBJ2-3; D remains ambiguous. V lost 1 base to trimming and J lost 4 bases, with 3 bases between them. Germline V lookup: CDR1 SGHTA, CDR2 FQGNSA. The CDR3 contains 12 residues. CDR3 sequence: CASSLEADTQYF. The CDR3 DNA reads as TGTGCCAGCAGCTTAGAGGCAGATACGCAGTATTTT.

The chain couples TRBV6-4 to TRBJ2-1; TRBD2 matches 15 bases. V gave up 6 bases and J gave up 8 bases; unmatched junction bases: 8. Germline V CDR1 and CDR2: MRHNA, SNTAGT. The CDR3 totals 16 residues. The CDR3 coding sequence is TGTGCCAGCAGCCCGGGACTAGCGGGAGGCAAGGATGAGCAGTTCTTC. It yields the protein CASSPGLAGGKDEQFF.

This clonotype was seen ten or more times. V is TRBV20-1 and J is TRBJ1-5, with 10 bases lining up with TRBD1. Losses at the gene ends were 5 bases for V and 7 bases for J; bases not matched to a gene: 5. The germline V gene encodes CDR1 DFQATT and CDR2 SNEGSKA (reference sequence). This CDR3 contains 13 residues. The CDR3 DNA reads TGCAGTGCTCGGACAGGGGGGATGCAGCCCCAGCATTTT. Residues: CSARTGGMQPQHF.

This clonotype was observed many times. The rearrangement uses TRBV7-8 and TRBJ2-5; D is perhaps TRBD2 (6 bases). Germline-derived CDR1 and CDR2 are SGHVS and FQNEAQ. CDR3 size: 14 residues. V lost 4 bases and J 4 bases, leaving 13 bases between the germline ends. The DNA of the CDR3 is TGTGCCAGCAGCTCCGGGACTGGTCGAGAGACCCAGTACTTC. As protein: CASSSGTGRETQYF.

Many counts were recorded for this clonotype. The gene calls are TRBV2 and TRBJ1-3; D is unclear. Per germline, CDR1 SNHLY and CDR2 FYNNEI. The CDR3 totals 13 residues. V was cut by 7 bases and J by 0 bases, with 7 bases left in between. The CDR3 DNA sequence: TGTGCCAGCACCCGGGACTCTGGAAACACCATATATTTT. It codes for CASTRDSGNTIYF.

This chain links TRBV29-1 with TRBJ2-7; possible D gene TRBD1, 6 bases. This CDR3 region has 14 residues. The V gene's germline CDR1 is SQVTM and CDR2 ANQGSEA. V gave up 6 bases and J gave up 0 bases, with 15 bases separating them. CDR3 in amino acids: CSVGAGRFSYEQYF. DNA of the CDR3: TGCAGCGTGGGGGCAGGAAGATTCTCCTACGAGCAGTACTTC.

This clonotype was detected a few times. The genes are TRBV18 and TRBJ2-7, with 7 nucleotides matching TRBD1. The CDR3 loop spans 15 amino acids. V trimming: 5 bases; J trimming: 0 bases; junction bases outside the gene matches: 7. Germline-derived CDR1 and CDR2 are KGHSH and LQKENI. For the CDR3, the DNA is TGTGCCAGCTCATCGGACAGGACCGTCTCCTACGAGCAGTACTTC. Its protein product is CASSSDRTVSYEQYF.

V gene TRBV20-1 combines with J gene TRBJ2-3; 9 bases fit TRBD2. This CDR3 is built from 18 residues. Germline assignment: CDR1 DFQATT and CDR2 SNEGSKA (reference sequence). Trimming took 0 bases from V and 2 from J; bases not matched to a gene: 12. In DNA, the CDR3 is TGCAGTGCTAGAGATCTTCTGGGGACTAGCACTTACACAGATACGCAGTATTTT. Residues: CSARDLLGTSTYTDTQYF.

The chain carries TRBV10-3 and TRBJ1-4; perhaps TRBD1 as D (6 bases). CDR1 is ENHRY and CDR2 is SYGVKD in the germline V gene. V lost 2 bases to trimming and J lost 7 bases, with 14 bases between them. The CDR3 runs to 15 residues. The CDR3 region has the DNA TGTGCCATCAGTGAGCCAACCAAGACAGGTGAAAAACTGTTTTTT. Its translation is CAISEPTKTGEKLFF.

The DNA of the CDR3 is TGTGCCAGCTTACCCGGTCTCAATCAGCCCCAGCATTTT. Its protein is CASLPGLNQPQHF. The chain links TRBV6-6 to TRBJ1-5, with D unresolved. CDR3 length equals 13 residues. Germline assignment: CDR1 MNHNY and CDR2 SVGAGI (reference sequence). V was shortened by 8 bases and J by 3 bases, with 11 bases between the two germline ends.